This TCR beta chain is from a study of T cell changes during pregnancy in multiple sclerosis. The V and J ends lost 1 base and 7 bases respectively, with 11 bases between them. The CDR3 covers 14 residues. Germline V gene lookup returns CDR1 KGHSY and CDR2 FQNENV. Data came from immunoSEQ multiplex PCR; TCRdb stores just in-frame clones and leaves some out. The sample has about 40,000 clones, 70% to 90% seen once. The TCR comes from a female donor with multiple sclerosis, enrolled in a pregnancy study. This sequence joins TRBV16 and TRBJ2-4, with D perhaps matching TRBD1 (6 bases). The sample in question was CD4+ T cells from peripheral blood mononuclear cells, obtained after pregnancy. The CDR3 protein is CASSQFRQGNIQYF. CDR3 coding DNA: TGTGCCAGCAGCCAATTTCGGCAGGGGAACATTCAGTACTTC. Full variable domain (outside the CDR3, taken from reference TRBV16 and TRBJ2-4): GEEVAQTPKHLVRGEGQKAKLYCAPIKGHSYVFWYQQVLKNEFKFLISFQNENVFDETGMPKERFSAKCLPNSPCSLEIQATKLEDSAVYFCASSQFRQGNIQYFGAGTRLSVL.